These T cell receptor beta chains were read from a single sample in a study of cytomegalovirus exposure and HLA in healthy donors. The assay was immunoSEQ multiplex PCR, and TCRdb's table has in-frame clones only and misses some. The table records approximately 200,000 clones, 82% of them present only once. The material sequenced was PBMCs. The receptors were gathered from a woman aged 45 to 65 in good health and CMV-seropositive. The CDR3 runs from the conserved cysteine through the conserved F or W. Each record gives: V gene, J gene, CDR3 length, clone size, D gene, CDR3 protein, CDR3 DNA. The D gene is left open where the match is weak. The size field is filled for only some rows; it gives once, few, many or a size class.

>TRBV13|TRBJ2-7|12|.|.
CASSGQFYEQYF
TGTGCCAGCAGCGGACAGTTCTACGAGCAGTACTTC
>TRBV19|TRBJ1-1|14|.|.
CASSIDNRVAEAFF
TGTGCCAGTAGTATAGATAACAGGGTCGCTGAAGCTTTCTTT
>TRBV4-3|TRBJ2-7|16|.|TRBD2
CASSQEGEAGRVEQYF
TGCGCCAGCAGCCAAGAAGGGGAGGCAGGGAGGGTCGAGCAGTACTTC
>TRBV28|TRBJ2-7|15|.|.
CASSPEGGGAGEQYF
TGTGCCAGCAGTCCCGAAGGAGGGGGGGCTGGCGAGCAGTACTTC
>TRBV5-4|TRBJ2-3|14|.|TRBD2
CASSPLAGEDTQYF
TGTGCCAGCAGCCCACTAGCGGGAGAAGATACGCAGTATTTT
>TRBV7-8|TRBJ2-7|13|.|.
CASSLGVTYEQYF
TGTGCCAGCAGCTTAGGAGTGACCTACGAGCAGTACTTC
>TRBV21-1|TRBJ2-3|17|.|.
CASSNLGPRIGTDTQYF
TGTGCCAGCAGCAACCTCGGTCCGAGGATCGGCACAGATACGCAGTATTTT
>TRBV7-2|TRBJ2-3|12|.|.
CASSLTDRAQYF
TGTGCCAGCAGCCTAACAGATCGTGCGCAGTATTTT
>TRBV7-9|TRBJ2-1|14|once|TRBD2
CASSRGLAGGEQFF
TGTGCCAGCAGCAGGGGACTAGCGGGAGGGGAGCAGTTCTTC
>TRBV4-3|TRBJ1-6|17|.|.
CASSQARAFSYNSPLHF
TGCGCCAGCAGCCAAGCTCGAGCATTCTCCTATAATTCACCCCTCCACTTT
>TRBV7-6|TRBJ2-2|15|once|.
CASSPMTGRVGELFF
TGTGCCAGCAGCCCCATGACAGGCCGCGTCGGGGAGCTGTTTTTT
>TRBV18|TRBJ1-1|13|.|.
CASSREPRGEAFF
TGTGCCAGCTCCAGGGAACCGCGGGGTGAAGCTTTCTTT
>TRBV28|TRBJ2-7|12|.|.
CASKTGLTEQYF
TGTGCCAGCAAAACAGGCCTAACGGAGCAGTACTTC
>TRBV7-2|TRBJ2-7|17|.|.
CASSSRGGVLRSYEQYF
TGTGCCAGCAGCTCTAGGGGGGGAGTTTTAAGGTCCTACGAGCAGTACTTC